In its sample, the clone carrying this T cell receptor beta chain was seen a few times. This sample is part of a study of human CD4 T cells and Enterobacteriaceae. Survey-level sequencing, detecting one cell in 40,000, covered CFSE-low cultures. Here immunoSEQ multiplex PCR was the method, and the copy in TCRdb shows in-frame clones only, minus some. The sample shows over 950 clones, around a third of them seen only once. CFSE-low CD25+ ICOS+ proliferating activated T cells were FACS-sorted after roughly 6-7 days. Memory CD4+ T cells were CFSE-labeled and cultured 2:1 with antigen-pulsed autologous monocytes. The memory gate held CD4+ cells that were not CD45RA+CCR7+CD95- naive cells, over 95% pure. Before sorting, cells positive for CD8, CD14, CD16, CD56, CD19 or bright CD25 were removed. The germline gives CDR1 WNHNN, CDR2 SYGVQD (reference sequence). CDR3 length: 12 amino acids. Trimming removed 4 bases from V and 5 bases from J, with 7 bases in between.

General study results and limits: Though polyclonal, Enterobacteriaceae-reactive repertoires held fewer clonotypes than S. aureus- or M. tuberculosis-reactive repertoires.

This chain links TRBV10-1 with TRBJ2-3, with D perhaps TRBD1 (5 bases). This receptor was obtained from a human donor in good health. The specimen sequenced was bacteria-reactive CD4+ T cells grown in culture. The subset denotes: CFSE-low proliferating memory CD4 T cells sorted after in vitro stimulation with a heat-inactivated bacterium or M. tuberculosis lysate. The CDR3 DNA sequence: TGCGCCAGCAGTGGAACAGGAGATACGCAGTATTTT. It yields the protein CASSGTGDTQYF.